The next 18 T cell receptor beta chains were all read from a single sample in a study of cytomegalovirus exposure and HLA in healthy donors. The PCR had 60 Vbeta and 13 Jbeta primers. Sequenced by immunoSEQ multiplex PCR; TCRdb stores in-frame clones only, minus some. Among roughly 200,000 clones listed, approximately 70% were seen once. Sequencing was carried out using PBMCs. The receptors stem from a middle-aged man in good health and CMV-seropositive.

The chain uses TRBV7-8 and TRBJ2-7, with D perhaps TRBD2 (7 bases). The germline V gene encodes CDR1 SGHVS and CDR2 FQNEAQ. V gave up 5 bases and J gave up 7 bases, with 15 bases separating them. This CDR3 is built from 13 residues. The CDR3 spells CASSRRGGLEQYF. CDR3 sequence (DNA): TGTGCCAGCAGCCGTAGGGGGGGCTTAGAGCAGTACTTC.

The chain has TRBV7-9 and TRBJ2-5, with a tentative D call TRBD2 (6 bases). CDR1 is SEHNR, CDR2 FQNEAQ, per germline (reference sequence). The ends were cut back, 5 bases at V and 0 bases at J, with 13 bases in the middle. The length of the CDR3 is 15 residues. CDR3 DNA: TGTGCCAGCAGCCCCGGCGGGGCTAACCAAGAGACCCAGTACTTC. This translates into CASSPGGANQETQYF.

This chain joins TRBV7-6 and TRBJ1-6, with D perhaps matching TRBD1 (6 bases). The CDR3 length is 16 residues. Germline V gene lookup returns CDR1 SGHVS and CDR2 FNYEAQ. V lost 2 bases and J 5 bases, leaving 13 bases between the germline ends. The CDR3 coding sequence is TGTGCCAGCAGCTTAATGGCAGGGGTCGATAATTCACCCCTCCACTTT. This gives the protein CASSLMAGVDNSPLHF.

The chain is built from TRBV9 and TRBJ1-4; TRBD1 agrees at 7 bases. V was pared by 2 bases and J by 6 bases, with 4 bases of the junction left unmatched. Per the germline V gene, CDR1 is SGDLS and CDR2 is YYNGEE. This CDR3 comprises 14 residues. The CDR3 reads CASSVRGLDEKLFF. The DNA of the CDR3 is TGTGCCAGCAGCGTGAGGGGGCTCGATGAAAAACTGTTTTTT.

The rearrangement links TRBV11-2 to TRBJ1-2; TRBD1 aligns across 9 bases. V lost 4 bases and J lost 8; bases outside the gene matches: 11. Germline CDR1 and CDR2: SGHAT and FQNNGV. This CDR3 region has 15 residues. CDR3 amino acids: CASSSNRGRVHGYTF. CDR3 in DNA: TGTGCCAGCAGCTCGAACAGGGGGCGAGTGCACGGCTACACCTTC. Filled out from reference TRBV11-2 and TRBJ1-2, the complete variable domain reads EAGVAQSPRYKIIEKRQSVAFWCNPISGHATLYWYQQILGQGPKLLIQFQNNGVVDDSQLPKDRFSAERLKGVDSTLKIQPAKLEDSAVYLCASSSNRGRVHGYTFGSGTRLTVV.

This CDR3 reads CASSAGTGAIDTQYF. In DNA form, the CDR3 reads TGTGCCAGCTCGGCCGGGACAGGGGCGATAGATACGCAGTATTTT. This chain connects TRBV18 to TRBJ2-3; 10 bases fit TRBD1. The CDR3 length is 15 residues. Germline CDR1 reads KGHSH; CDR2 reads LQKENI. Losses at the gene ends were 6 bases for V and 5 bases for J; bases not matched to a gene: 8.

This clone was found a few times. CDR3 in amino acids: CATRRTEDYGYTF. DNA for the CDR3: TGTGCCACCCGAAGGACGGAGGACTATGGCTACACCTTC. V is TRBV19 and J is TRBJ1-2; D remains unclear. The V gene's germline CDR1 is LNHDA and CDR2 SQIVND (reference sequence). Trimming stripped 10 bases from V and 3 bases from J, with 15 bases between. This CDR3 has 13 amino acids.

In its sample, this clone was seen once. The chain combines TRBV11-2 with TRBJ2-7, with D perhaps TRBD2 (5 bases). Looked up from germline, CDR1 is SGHAT and CDR2 is FQNNGV. The CDR3 has 13 residues. V lost 1 base and J lost 3, with 7 bases in between. The CDR3 sequence: CASSLGTLYEQYF. As DNA, the CDR3 is TGTGCCAGCAGCTTAGGGACTCTCTACGAGCAGTACTTC.

The chain is built from TRBV28 and TRBJ1-3, with D possibly TRBD1 on 5 matching bases. This CDR3 is 14 amino acids long. Germline CDR1 MDHEN, CDR2 SYDVKM. V was pared by 2 bases and J by 3 bases, with 8 bases between. CDR3 in DNA: TGTGCCAGCAGTTTAACAGGATTTGGAAACACCATATATTTT. It yields the protein CASSLTGFGNTIYF.

V usage is TRBV19 and J usage is TRBJ2-2; the D is unclear. Trimming left V 2 bases short and J 7 bases short, with 8 bases between. This CDR3 comprises 13 residues. Germline V gene data show CDR1 as LNHDA and CDR2 as SQIVND (reference sequence). In nucleotides, the CDR3 is TGTGCCAGTAGTATAAACAGTGGCGGGGAGCTGTTTTTT. It translates to CASSINSGGELFF.

A single count supports this clone. The rearrangement uses TRBV10-2 and TRBJ2-5; 11 nucleotides agree with TRBD2. V gave up 8 bases and J gave up 1 base; unmatched junction bases: 0. The length of the CDR3 is 13 residues. The germline CDR1 and CDR2 sequences are WSHSY and SAAADI. CDR3 loop: CASGLAGQETQYF. In nucleotides, the CDR3 is TGCGCCAGCGGACTAGCGGGCCAAGAGACCCAGTACTTC.

V is TRBV5-4 and J is TRBJ2-3, with D perhaps matching TRBD1 (7 bases). This CDR3 region has 13 residues. Trimming removed 9 bases from V and 1 base from J, with 12 bases in between. Germline lookup yields CDR1 SGHNT and CDR2 YYREEE (reference sequence). CDR3 sequence (DNA): TGTGCCATGTGCAGGGGGGGCACAGATACGCAGTATTTT. As protein: CAMCRGGTDTQYF. The complete variable domain, with remaining parts taken from reference TRBV5-4 and TRBJ2-3, reads ETGVTQSPTHLIKTRGQQVTLRCSSQSGHNTVSWYQQALGQGPQFIFQYYREEENGRGNFPPRFSGLQFPNYSSELNVNALELDDSALYLCAMCRGGTDTQYFGPGTRLTVL.

This chain joins TRBV10-2 and TRBJ2-6, with 9 bases that match TRBD1. From germline, CDR1 is WSHSY and CDR2 SAAADI. This CDR3 is 17 amino acids long. V was pared by 0 bases and J by 12 bases, with 12 bases of the junction left unmatched. CDR3 coding DNA: TGCGCCAGCAGTGAGTCTGGTCGGGACAGGGCATCCGGCGTCCTGACTTTC. Protein sequence: CASSESGRDRASGVLTF.

This rearrangement joins TRBV5-6 to TRBJ1-1; D gene uncertain. The CDR3 has 15 amino acids. The V and J ends lost 1 base and 5 bases respectively, with 15 bases between them. CDR1 is SGHDT and CDR2 is YYEEEE in the germline V gene. The CDR3 DNA is TGTGCCAGCAGCTTGCTCGATCCAGGTTCGACTGAAGCTTTCTTT. This codes for CASSLLDPGSTEAFF.

The rearrangement links TRBV5-1 to TRBJ2-7; maybe TRBD2 (6 bases). The CDR3 has 13 residues. Deletions cut 5 bases from V and 2 bases from J, with 11 bases between. CDR1 is SGHRS, CDR2 YFSETQ, per germline. This CDR3 is CASRVGGAYEQYF. In nucleotides, the CDR3 is TGCGCCAGCAGGGTCGGCGGGGCCTACGAGCAGTACTTC.

The chain recombines TRBV6-5 with TRBJ2-6, with a possible D match to TRBD2 (5 bases). The CDR3 totals 15 residues. Germline-derived CDR1 and CDR2 are MNHEY and SVGAGI. Trimming stripped 5 bases from V and 0 bases from J, with 8 bases between. CDR3 protein: CASSGGPSGANVLTF. The CDR3 DNA reads as TGTGCCAGCAGTGGAGGACCCTCTGGGGCCAACGTCCTGACTTTC.

The chain has TRBV5-6 and TRBJ2-7, with 7 nucleotides matching TRBD1. CDR1 is SGHDT and CDR2 is YYEEEE in the germline V gene. This CDR3 spans 16 amino acids. The ends lost 1 base at V and 5 bases at J; junction bases unmatched: 12. DNA of the CDR3: TGTGCCAGCAGCTTGAGCCCGACAGGGTATGGCAACGAGCAGTACTTC. Its translation is CASSLSPTGYGNEQYF.

The V call is TRBV19, the J call TRBJ1-5, with D unclear. The length of the CDR3 is 14 residues. Looked up from germline, CDR1 is LNHDA and CDR2 is SQIVND (reference sequence). Trimming pared 4 bases from V and 4 bases from J, leaving 11 bases between. Written as DNA, the CDR3 is TGTGCCAGTAGTAACTTGGGAGGGAATCAGCCCCAGCATTTT. Translated, it gives CASSNLGGNQPQHF.